The text below deals with one TCR beta chain. This entry is derived from a study of blood T cell repertoires in COVID-19. This CDR3 is built from 14 residues. The V and J ends lost 0 bases and 4 bases, in that order; junction bases with no gene match: 3. Germline V lookup: CDR1 SGHRS, CDR2 YFSETQ. Here immunoSEQ multiplex PCR was the method, and the copy in TCRdb shows in-frame clones only, minus some. The sample consists of around 330,000 clones, 75% to 90% of them appearing once. Sample: PBMCs or T cells enriched from blood (not recorded which). The origin of this receptor is a man in his 60s who had recovered from COVID-19. This sequence joins TRBV5-1 and TRBJ2-7; TRBD2 matches 8 bases. CDR3 protein: CASSLAVAGYEQYF. The CDR3 nucleotides read TGCGCCAGCAGCTTGGCGGTAGCGGGGTACGAGCAGTACTTC.